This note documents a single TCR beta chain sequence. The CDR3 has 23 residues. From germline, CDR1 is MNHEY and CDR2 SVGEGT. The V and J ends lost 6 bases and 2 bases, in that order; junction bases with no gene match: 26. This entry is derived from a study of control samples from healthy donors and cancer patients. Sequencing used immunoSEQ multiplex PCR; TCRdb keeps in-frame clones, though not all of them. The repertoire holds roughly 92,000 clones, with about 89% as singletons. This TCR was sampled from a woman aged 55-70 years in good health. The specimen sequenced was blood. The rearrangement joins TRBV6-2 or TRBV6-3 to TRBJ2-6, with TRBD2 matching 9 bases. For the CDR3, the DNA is TGTGCCAGCAGCCTCCGGAGCGCTTTTACCTTGCGGGGGGGCGGCCCTGGGGCCAACGTCCTGACTTTC. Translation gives CASSLRSAFTLRGGGPGANVLTF.